This is a list of T cell receptor beta chains from one sample in a study of T cells in Graves' hyperthyroidism and ophthalmopathy. TCRdb used MiXCR to reprocess the multiplex PCR reads, holding one entry per CDR3 protein. This sample has hundreds of thousands of distinct CDR3 sequences, with roughly 32% found just once. The sequenced sample consisted of blood. All receptors derive from a woman in her forties with Graves' hyperthyroidism. The CDR3 runs from the conserved cysteine through the conserved F or W. Fields, in order: D gene, clone size, J gene, V gene, CDR3 protein, CDR3 DNA. A D gene is named only where the DNA matches it firmly. For some rows the clone size is stated as once, few or many, or as a class when expanded; others skip it.

>NA|few|TRBJ2-1|TRBV12-3/TRBV12-4
CASSFGPLNEQFF
TGTGCCAGCAGTTTCGGGCCCTTGAATGAGCAGTTCTTC
>NA|many|TRBJ1-3|TRBV12-3/TRBV12-4
CASNGAGNTIYF
TGTGCCAGCAACGGGGCTGGAAACACCATATATTTT
>NA|few|TRBJ2-7|TRBV4-1
CASSQVPGLYYEQYF
TGCGCCAGCAGCCAAGTCCCGGGACTTTACTACGAGCAGTACTTC
>NA|NA|TRBJ1-4|TRBV20-1
CSARPTGSTNEKLFF
TGCAGTGCTAGGCCAACAGGGTCCACTAATGAAAAACTGTTTTTT
>TRBD1|many|TRBJ2-7|TRBV2
CASMGTGGVTYEQYF
TGTGCCAGCATGGGGACAGGGGGCGTCACCTACGAGCAGTACTTC
>NA|many|TRBJ1-2|TRBV5-1
CASSPLGGSYGYTF
TGCGCCAGCAGCCCCCTTGGGGGAAGTTATGGCTACACCTTC
>NA|many|TRBJ1-4|TRBV7-9
CASSVSGDEKLFF
TGTGCCAGCAGCGTAAGTGGTGACGAAAAACTGTTTTTT
>NA|many|TRBJ1-1|TRBV7-9
CASSLREGPMNTEAFF
TGTGCCAGCAGCTTACGGGAAGGACCCATGAACACTGAAGCTTTCTTT
>NA|NA|TRBJ1-2|TRBV29-1
CSVESENYGYTF
TGCAGCGTTGAATCGGAGAACTATGGCTACACCTTC
>NA|NA|TRBJ1-4|TRBV25-1
CASSELKQGAWAHGNEKLFF
TGTGCCAGCAGTGAATTGAAGCAGGGTGCCTGGGCGCACGGTAATGAAAAACTGTTTTTT
>NA|NA|TRBJ2-1|TRBV7-9
CASSLGGNYNEQFF
TGTGCCAGCAGCTTAGGGGGCAACTACAATGAGCAGTTCTTC
>TRBD1|few|TRBJ2-2|TRBV7-2
CASNRLQGAAGELFF
TGTGCCAGCAATCGGTTACAGGGGGCCGCCGGGGAGCTGTTTTTT
>TRBD1|NA|TRBJ2-5|TRBV7-9
CASSAGQGEKTQYF
TGTGCCAGCAGCGCCGGACAGGGCGAAAAGACCCAGTACTTC
>NA|few|TRBJ1-3|TRBV30
CAWITRVQANTIYF
TGTGCCTGGATTACGAGGGTACAGGCGAACACCATATATTTT
>NA|NA|TRBJ1-1|TRBV25-1
CATRNRVGNTEAFF
TGTGCCACGCGAAACAGGGTCGGGAACACTGAAGCTTTCTTT
>NA|once|TRBJ1-5|TRBV10-3
CASSRQAVSGQPQHF
TGTGCCAGCAGCCGACAGGCAGTATCAGGTCAGCCCCAGCATTTT
>TRBD1|few|TRBJ2-2|TRBV6-6
CASSLDRARGELFF
TGTGCCAGCAGCCTGGACAGGGCACGGGGGGAGCTGTTTTTT
>NA|NA|TRBJ1-3|TRBV10-3
CAISLLPGNTIYF
TGTGCCATCAGTTTACTCCCAGGAAACACCATATATTTT
>NA|many|TRBJ1-4|TRBV10-3
CAISEGGASEKLFF
TGTGCCATCAGTGAAGGGGGGGCGTCCGAAAAACTGTTTTTT
>NA|NA|TRBJ1-1|TRBV12-3/TRBV12-4
CASSYDRFTEAFF
TGTGCCAGCAGTTATGACAGATTCACTGAAGCTTTCTTT
>NA|NA|TRBJ1-3|TRBV11-2
CASTATSYSGNTIYF
TGTGCCAGCACCGCGACTTCCTACTCTGGAAACACCATATATTTT
>TRBD1|NA|TRBJ2-5|TRBV6-5
CASSYLTGYQETQYF
TGTGCCAGCAGTTACTTGACAGGGTACCAAGAGACCCAGTACTTC
>NA|NA|TRBJ2-3|TRBV9
CASSLGLGSTDTQYF
TGTGCCAGCAGCTTAGGGCTTGGTAGCACAGATACGCAGTATTTT
>TRBD2|many|TRBJ2-7|TRBV7-2
CASSGTRSYEQYF
TGTGCCAGCTCTGGGACTAGATCCTACGAGCAGTACTTC
>NA|NA|TRBJ2-2|TRBV25-1
CASSESRAGTGELFF
TGTGCCAGCAGTGAGTCTCGGGCCGGCACCGGGGAGCTGTTTTTT
>NA|few|TRBJ1-5|TRBV11-2
CASSLVKGHRNQPQHF
TGTGCCAGCAGCTTAGTGAAAGGGCATCGCAATCAGCCCCAGCATTTT
>NA|NA|TRBJ2-7|TRBV7-6
CASSQNPYEQHF
TGTGCCAGCAGTCAGAATCCCTACGAGCAGCACTTC
>NA|NA|TRBJ1-4|TRBV19
CACSGGVEKLFF
TGTGCCTGTAGTGGAGGGGTTGAAAAACTGTTTTTT
>TRBD2|NA|TRBJ2-2|TRBV10-3
CAISQTSGRAGTGELFF
TGTGCCATCAGTCAAACTAGCGGGAGGGCCGGAACCGGGGAGCTGTTTTTT
>TRBD1|NA|TRBJ1-6|TRBV25-1
CASSLNGLGTGLKDNSPLHF
TGTGCCAGCAGTTTAAACGGACTGGGGACAGGTCTAAAGGATAATTCACCCCTCCACTTT
>TRBD1|NA|TRBJ1-1|TRBV7-2
CASSLVGQGDTEAFF
TGTGCCAGCAGCTTAGTGGGACAGGGAGACACTGAAGCTTTCTTT
>NA|NA|TRBJ1-1|TRBV14
CASMQNTEAFF
TGTGCCAGCATGCAGAACACTGAAGCTTTCTTT
>TRBD2|NA|TRBJ2-5|TRBV7-2
CARSSGGPAETQYF
TGTGCCCGCAGTTCGGGGGGGCCGGCCGAGACCCAGTACTTC
>TRBD2|many|TRBJ2-7|TRBV10-2
CASRLAGEPSGQYF
TGCGCCAGCAGACTAGCGGGAGAGCCATCAGGGCAGTACTTC
>TRBD1|NA|TRBJ2-7|TRBV24-1
CATSETGWYEQYF
TGTGCCACCAGTGAGACAGGGTGGTACGAGCAGTACTTC
>NA|NA|TRBJ1-2|TRBV6-5
CASSPGVVYGHTF
TGTGCCAGCAGTCCAGGGGTAGTCTATGGCCACACCTTC
>NA|many|TRBJ2-5|TRBV7-7
CASSPTWGTQETQYF
TGTGCTAGCAGCCCCACCTGGGGAACACAAGAGACCCAGTACTTC
>NA|few|TRBJ1-2|TRBV29-1
CSVEGQGYEDGYTF
TGCAGCGTTGAAGGTCAGGGTTATGAGGATGGCTACACCTTC
>NA|many|TRBJ1-1|TRBV7-2
CASSLDRFTEAFF
TGTGCCAGCAGCCTCGACAGGTTTACTGAAGCTTTCTTT
>TRBD2|many|TRBJ2-7|TRBV25-1
CASKGLRLAGTYEQYF
TGTGCCAGCAAGGGGTTAAGGCTAGCGGGGACCTACGAGCAGTACTTC
>NA|NA|TRBJ1-4|TRBV19
CASSMRGATNEKLFF
TGTGCCAGTAGTATGAGAGGTGCAACTAATGAAAAACTGTTTTTT
>TRBD1|many|TRBJ2-7|TRBV7-9
CASSPQGGAYEQYF
TGTGCCAGCAGCCCACAGGGGGGAGCCTACGAGCAGTACTTC
>TRBD1|NA|TRBJ1-2|TRBV7-2
CASSNPGQIYGYTF
TGTGCCAGTAGTAACCCGGGACAGATCTATGGCTACACCTTC
>NA|NA|TRBJ1-4|TRBV29-1
CSVATGTGTEKLFF
TGCAGCGTTGCTACCGGGACCGGGACTGAAAAACTGTTTTTT